This T cell receptor beta chain was recovered during a study of early T cells in non-severe SARS-CoV-2 infection. Study information: Bulk RNA from unsorted whole blood was sequenced; chains were unpaired. Study-level results: VDJdb matching, biased toward anti-spike CD8 responses, missed private and CD4 specificities.

Attached unique molecular identifiers marked individual cDNA molecules. TCRdb re-analysed the 5' RACE reads in MiXCR, keeping a single row per CDR3 protein. The sample holds 65,000 to 85,000 distinct CDR3 sequences, around 13% seen once. This clonotype was picked up many times. Antigen unknown. The CDR3 is made up of 18 amino acids. Trimming removed 0 bases from V and 4 bases from J, with 19 bases in between. This chain connects TRBV6-7 to TRBJ2-1, with D uncertain. TRBV6-7 has ORF status, its function being uncertain. The sequence came from an adult who was a healthcare worker with PCR-confirmed SARS-CoV-2 infection or an uninfected control (not recorded which). The material sequenced was whole blood. The chain's CDR3 is CASSYSKRTTPTYNEQFF. The CDR3 DNA is TGTGCCAGCAGTTACTCGAAGAGGACCACACCGACTTACAATGAGCAGTTCTTC.